This entry features one T cell receptor beta chain sequence. Antigen unknown. This entry is derived from a study of shared clonotypes between healthy human individuals. General observations from the study: Among several donors, approximately 5% of naive CD4 clonotypes were found in common.

The input for sorted-subset replicate PCRs was around 0.2 ug DNA, approximately 30,000 T cell genomes. Measured with immunoSEQ multiplex PCR; TCRdb has only the in-frame clones, and not every one. The sample holds 2 million to 2.5 million clones, 85% to 95% seen once. The germline V gene encodes CDR1 MNHEY and CDR2 SMNVEV (reference sequence). This CDR3 is 16 amino acids long. The V gene lost 4 bases and the J gene lost 4 bases, with 19 bases spanning the gap. The naive CD8 fraction comprised CD45RO-negative cells positively selected for CCR7 and excluded terminally differentiated effector memory CD45RA+ cells.

Sample: naive CD8+ T cells from PBMCs. This clonotype was obtained from a man aged 18 to 30 in good health. Some clones in this sample may be carry-over from other donors' samples. The genes are TRBV27 and TRBJ1-2; D is perhaps TRBD1 (5 bases). CDR3 DNA: TGTGCCAGCAGTTCGATACCCCCGCAGGGCGGCTATGGCTACACCTTC. This gives the protein CASSSIPPQGGYGYTF.